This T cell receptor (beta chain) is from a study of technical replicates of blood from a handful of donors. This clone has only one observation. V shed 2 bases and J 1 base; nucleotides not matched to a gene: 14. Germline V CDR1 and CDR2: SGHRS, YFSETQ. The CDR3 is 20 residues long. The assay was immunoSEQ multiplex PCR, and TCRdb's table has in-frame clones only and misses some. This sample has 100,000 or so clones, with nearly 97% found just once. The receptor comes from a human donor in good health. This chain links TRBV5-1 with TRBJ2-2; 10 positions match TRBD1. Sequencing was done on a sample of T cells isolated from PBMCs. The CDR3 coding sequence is TGCGCCAGCAGCTTATGGGACCCGGGACAGGGGAAAGGGAACACCGGGGAGCTGTTTTTT. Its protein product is CASSLWDPGQGKGNTGELFF. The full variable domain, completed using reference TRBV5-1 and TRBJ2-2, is KAGVTQTPRYLIKTRGQQVTLSCSPISGHRSVSWYQQTPGQGLQFLFEYFSETQRNKGNFPGRFSGRQFSNSRSEMNVSTLELGDSALYLCASSLWDPGQGKGNTGELFFGEGSRLTVL.